This TCR beta chain was captured by sequencing in a study of CD8 T cells in Susac syndrome. Findings of the study overall: It was acknowledged in the study that its TCR sequencing and HLA analysis involved a relatively small number of individuals.

A note on this clonotype: Antigen: not known.

Reverse transcription used about 0.45 to 1 ug RNA and random hexamers. The amplification used immunoSEQ multiplex PCR on TCR beta CDR3; it spanned 54 Vbeta and 13 Jbeta. TCRdb ran MiXCR on the immunoSEQ multiplex PCR reads and lists one entry per CDR3 protein. The sample has around 300,000 distinct CDR3 sequences, roughly 85% seen once. CDR3 size: 17 residues. The ends were cut back, 3 bases at V and 3 bases at J, with 20 bases in the middle. CDR1 is SGHDN and CDR2 is FVKESK in the germline V gene. Negative isolation was applied to CD8+ and CD4+ T cells, and FACS enrichment was applied to TEMRA cells.

The origin of this receptor is a human donor with multiple sclerosis. Sequencing was done on a sample of CD8+ T cells from PBMCs. J is TRBJ1-1 and V is TRBV14; TRBD1 is a possible D gene (5 bases). CDR3 in amino acids: CASSQSVGPHPYTEAFF. CDR3 nucleotide sequence: TGTGCCAGCAGCCAGAGCGTGGGACCTCACCCCTACACTGAAGCTTTCTTT.